The source of this T cell receptor beta chain is a study of cytomegalovirus exposure and HLA in healthy donors. Broader study findings: In a later analysis, TCR beta V- and J-gene trimming was associated with a missense DCLRE1C variant. For most TCR sequences rarity was the rule, although some public TCRs occurred in many donors.

Per the germline V gene, CDR1 is SGHAT and CDR2 is FQNNGV. The ends lost 6 bases at V and 9 bases at J; junction bases unmatched: 13. The CDR3 runs 16 residues. The PCR made use of 60 Vbeta and 13 Jbeta primers. Here immunoSEQ multiplex PCR was the method, and the copy in TCRdb shows in-frame clones only, minus some. Here the sample spans 35,000 to 50,000 clones, approximately 55% being singletons. This clone was observed a handful of times. Its antigen is still unknown. The TCR was taken from a human donor in good health. This chain joins TRBV11-2 and TRBJ2-2, with TRBD2 identical over 10 bases. The source material was PBMCs. CDR3 sequence: CASRTVEAGGVRELFF. The CDR3 DNA follows: TGTGCCAGCAGGACCGTGGAAGCGGGAGGGGTAAGGGAGCTGTTTTTT.